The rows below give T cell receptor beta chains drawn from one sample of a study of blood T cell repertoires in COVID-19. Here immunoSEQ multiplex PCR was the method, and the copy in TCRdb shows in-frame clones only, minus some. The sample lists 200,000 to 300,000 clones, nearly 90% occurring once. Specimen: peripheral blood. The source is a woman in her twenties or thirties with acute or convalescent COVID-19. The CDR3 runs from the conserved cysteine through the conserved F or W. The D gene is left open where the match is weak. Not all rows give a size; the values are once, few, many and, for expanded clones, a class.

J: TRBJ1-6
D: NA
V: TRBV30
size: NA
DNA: TGTGCCTGGAGGATGGGCCAGGGGCAAAATTCACCCCTCCACTTT
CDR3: CAWRMGQGQNSPLHF

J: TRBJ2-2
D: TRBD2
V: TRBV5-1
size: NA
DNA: TGCGCCAGCAGCTCCTTGACTAGCGGGATAACCGGGGAGCTGTTTTTT
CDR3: CASSSLTSGITGELFF

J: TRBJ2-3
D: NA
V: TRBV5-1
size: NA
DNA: TGCGCCAGCAGCCTAACAGGGAGACAAGACAGGCCCCCTAGGTATTTT
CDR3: CASSLTGRQDRPPRYF

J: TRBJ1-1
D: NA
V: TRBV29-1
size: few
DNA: TGCAGCGTTGTTACGGGGGGAGTCACTGAAGCTTTCTTT
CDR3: CSVVTGGVTEAFF

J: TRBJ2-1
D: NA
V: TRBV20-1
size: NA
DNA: TGCAGTGCTAGAGTAAATGAGCAGTTCTTC
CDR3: CSARVNEQFF

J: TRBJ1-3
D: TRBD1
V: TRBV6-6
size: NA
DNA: TGTGCCAGCAGTTATCCCGGGACAGGGGCTGGAAACACCATATATTTT
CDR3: CASSYPGTGAGNTIYF

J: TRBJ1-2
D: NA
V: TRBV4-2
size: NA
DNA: TGTGCCAGCAGCCCCACGGGCTATGGCTACACCTTC
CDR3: CASSPTGYGYTF

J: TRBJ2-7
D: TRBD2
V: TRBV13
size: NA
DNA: TGTGCCAGCAGCCTCGGGAGGGGGTACGAGCAGTACTTC
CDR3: CASSLGRGYEQYF

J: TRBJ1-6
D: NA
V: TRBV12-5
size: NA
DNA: TGTGCTAGTGGTCTGGGACACGGAAATTCACCCCTCCACTTT
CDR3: CASGLGHGNSPLHF

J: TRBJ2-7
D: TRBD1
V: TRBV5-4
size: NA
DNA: TGTGCCAGCAGCGGGGGACAGGTCTTCCGGGAGCAGTACTTC
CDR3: CASSGGQVFREQYF

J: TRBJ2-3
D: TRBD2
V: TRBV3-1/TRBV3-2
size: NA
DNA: TGTGCCAGCAGCGCTAGCGGGAGGGGAGATACGCAGTATTTT
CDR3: CASSASGRGDTQYF

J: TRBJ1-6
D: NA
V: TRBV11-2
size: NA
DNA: TGTGCCAGCAGCTTAGCTATGCCTAATTCACCCCTCCACTTT
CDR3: CASSLAMPNSPLHF

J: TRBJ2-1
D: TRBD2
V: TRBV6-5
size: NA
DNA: TGTGCCAGCAGTTACTCGACTAGCGGGAGAAGGGGTGAGCAGTTCTTC
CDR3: CASSYSTSGRRGEQFF

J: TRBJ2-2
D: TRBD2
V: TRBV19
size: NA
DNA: TGTGCCAGTAGTATGACTAGCGGGAACACCGGGGAGCTGTTTTTT
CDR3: CASSMTSGNTGELFF

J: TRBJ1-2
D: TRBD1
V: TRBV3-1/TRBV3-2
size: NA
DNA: TGTGCCAGCAGCCCTTTATCCCGGGACAGGGTCGGCTACACCTTC
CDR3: CASSPLSRDRVGYTF

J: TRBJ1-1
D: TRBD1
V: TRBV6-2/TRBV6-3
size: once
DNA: TGTGCCAGCAGTTACGGGGGGACAGGGAACACTGAAGCTTTCTTT
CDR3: CASSYGGTGNTEAFF

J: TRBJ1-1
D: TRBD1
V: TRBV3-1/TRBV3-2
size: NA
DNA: TGTGCCAGCCGCAAGGACAGGGGAGGAATCACTGAAGCTTTCTTT
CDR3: CASRKDRGGITEAFF

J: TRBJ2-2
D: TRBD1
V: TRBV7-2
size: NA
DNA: TGTGCCAGCAGCTTCCAACTCGGGACAGGGCTCACCGGGGAGCTGTTTTTT
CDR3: CASSFQLGTGLTGELFF

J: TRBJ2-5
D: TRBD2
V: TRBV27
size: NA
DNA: TGTGCCAGCAGCTATAACTCGCGGGGGGAGACCCAGTACTTC
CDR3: CASSYNSRGETQYF

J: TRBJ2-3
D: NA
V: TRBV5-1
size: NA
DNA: TGCGCCAGCACCACAGGGGACTTCCTTTCTCGGGCAGATACGCAGTATTTT
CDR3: CASTTGDFLSRADTQYF

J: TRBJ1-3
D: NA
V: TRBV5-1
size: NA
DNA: TGCGCCAGCCGGGAGGCTCTCTCTGGAAACACCATATATTTT
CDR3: CASREALSGNTIYF

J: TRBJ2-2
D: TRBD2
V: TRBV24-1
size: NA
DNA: TGTGCCACCAGTGATTTAGCGGGAGGAGACACCGGGGAGCTGTTTTTT
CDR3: CATSDLAGGDTGELFF

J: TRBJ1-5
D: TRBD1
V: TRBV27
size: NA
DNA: TGTGCCAGCAGCGAACGACAGGGTATGGGCAATCAGCCCCAGCATTTT
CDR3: CASSERQGMGNQPQHF

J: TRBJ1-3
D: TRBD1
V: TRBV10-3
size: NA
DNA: TGTGCCATCAGTGAGCATTCGGGACAGTTCTCTGGAAACACCATATATTTT
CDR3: CAISEHSGQFSGNTIYF

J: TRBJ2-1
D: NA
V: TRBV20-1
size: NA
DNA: TGCAGTGCTAGTAGACAGGCCCTCTACAATGAGCAGTTCTTC
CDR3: CSASRQALYNEQFF

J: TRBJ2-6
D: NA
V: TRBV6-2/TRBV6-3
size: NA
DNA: TGTGCCAGCAGTTACGCGGTCTCTGGGGCCAACGTCCTGACTTTC
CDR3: CASSYAVSGANVLTF

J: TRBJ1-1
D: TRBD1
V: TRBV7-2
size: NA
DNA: TGTGCCAGCAGCCTGGGACAGCCGAAAGCTTTCTTT
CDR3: CASSLGQPKAFF

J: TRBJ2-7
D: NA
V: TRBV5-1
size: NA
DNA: TGCGCCAGCAGCTCGTACGGGACTCCTACCTACGAGCAGTACTTC
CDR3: CASSSYGTPTYEQYF

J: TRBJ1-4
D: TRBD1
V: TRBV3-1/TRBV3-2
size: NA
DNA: TGTGCCAGCAGCATTCGGAGACAGGGGGCTGATGAAAAACTGTTTTTT
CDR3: CASSIRRQGADEKLFF

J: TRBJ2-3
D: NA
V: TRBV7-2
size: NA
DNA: TGTGCCAGCACCCTCCTACGCACAGATACGCAGTATTTT
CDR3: CASTLLRTDTQYF

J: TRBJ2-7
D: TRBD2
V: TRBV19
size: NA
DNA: TGTGCCAGTAGGGCAAAGGGGACTAGCGGGATCTACGAGCAGTACTTC
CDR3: CASRAKGTSGIYEQYF

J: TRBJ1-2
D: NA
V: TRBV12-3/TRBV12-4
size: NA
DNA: TGTGCCATCATGGAGGGGTACTATGGCTACACCTTC
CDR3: CAIMEGYYGYTF

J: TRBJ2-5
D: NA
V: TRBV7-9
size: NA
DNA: TGTGCCAGCAGCTTATCTGGCTCGGAGACCCAGTACTTC
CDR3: CASSLSGSETQYF

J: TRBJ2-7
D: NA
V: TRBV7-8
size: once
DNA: TGTGCCAGCCTCCGGGGTCTTTCCTACGAGCAGTACTTC
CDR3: CASLRGLSYEQYF

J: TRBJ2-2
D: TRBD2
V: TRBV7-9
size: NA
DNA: TGTGCCAGCAGCTTAATACTAGCGGCGAACACCGGGGAGCTGTTTTTT
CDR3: CASSLILAANTGELFF

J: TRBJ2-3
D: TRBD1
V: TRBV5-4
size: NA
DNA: TGTGCCACCCTCGACAGGGCGCGCGGTGATACGCAGTATTTT
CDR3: CATLDRARGDTQYF

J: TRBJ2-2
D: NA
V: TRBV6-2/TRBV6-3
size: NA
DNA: TGTGCCAGCAGTGACATGGGTGCTAACACCGGGGAGCTGTTTTTT
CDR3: CASSDMGANTGELFF

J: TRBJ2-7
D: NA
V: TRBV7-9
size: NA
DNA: TGTGCCAGCAGTTCATCTAGCAACCCCTACGAGCAGTACTTC
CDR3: CASSSSSNPYEQYF

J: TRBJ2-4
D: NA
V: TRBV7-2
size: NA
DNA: TGTGCCAGCAGCTTACGATTCATGGCGGTGGAAGCCAAAAACATTCAGTACTTC
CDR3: CASSLRFMAVEAKNIQYF

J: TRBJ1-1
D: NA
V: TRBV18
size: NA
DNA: TGTGCCAGCTCACCACGGCAGAACACTGAAGCTTTCTTT
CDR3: CASSPRQNTEAFF

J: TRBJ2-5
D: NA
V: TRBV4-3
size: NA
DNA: TGCGCCAGCAGCCAAGGGGTAGCTAACCAAGAGACCCAGTACTTC
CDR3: CASSQGVANQETQYF

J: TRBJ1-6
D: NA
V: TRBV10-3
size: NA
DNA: TGTGCCATCAAACTAGAACAGGGAAATTCACCCCTCCACTTT
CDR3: CAIKLEQGNSPLHF

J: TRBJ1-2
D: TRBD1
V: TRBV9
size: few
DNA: TGTGCCAGCAGCGTAGGGGGACAGAACTATGGCTACACCTTC
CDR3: CASSVGGQNYGYTF

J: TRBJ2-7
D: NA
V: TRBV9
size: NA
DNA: TGTGCCAGCAGCGTATTCGATAGGAGGGGGCACAGCGAGCAGTACTTC
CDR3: CASSVFDRRGHSEQYF

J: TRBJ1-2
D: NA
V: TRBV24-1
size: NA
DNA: TGTGCCACCAGTGATTCAAGGGAGCCGGATATCTATGGCTACACCTTC
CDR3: CATSDSREPDIYGYTF

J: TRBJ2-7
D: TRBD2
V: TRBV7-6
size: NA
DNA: TGTGCCAGCAGCTTACGAATAGCGGGAGGCGCGGGCGAGCAGTACTTC
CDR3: CASSLRIAGGAGEQYF

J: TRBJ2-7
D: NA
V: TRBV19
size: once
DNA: TGTGCCAGTAGTATAGGTCCCGCGGAAACCTACGAGCAGTACTTC
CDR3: CASSIGPAETYEQYF

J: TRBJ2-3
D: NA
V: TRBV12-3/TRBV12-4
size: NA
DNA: TGTGCCAGCAGTCTAACGGATACGCAGTATTTT
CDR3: CASSLTDTQYF

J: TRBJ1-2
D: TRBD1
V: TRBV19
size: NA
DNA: TGTGCCAGTACCCACGGACAGGGGGGCCCCTTTGACTATGGCTACACCTTC
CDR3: CASTHGQGGPFDYGYTF

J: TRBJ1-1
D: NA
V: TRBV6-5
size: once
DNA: TGTGCCAGCAGTTACCTTGGCCGGGAGACTGAAGCTTTCTTT
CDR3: CASSYLGRETEAFF

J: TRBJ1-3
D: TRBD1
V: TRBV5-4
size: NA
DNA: TGTGCCAGCAGTTCCGGGACAGTCTCTGGAAACACCATATATTTT
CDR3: CASSSGTVSGNTIYF

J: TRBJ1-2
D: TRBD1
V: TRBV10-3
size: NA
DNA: TGTGCCATCAGTCCCGGGACAGTGGATGGCTACACCTTC
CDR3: CAISPGTVDGYTF

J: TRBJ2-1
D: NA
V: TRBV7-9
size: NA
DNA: TGTGCCAGCAGTATTCGGGAAAATGAGCAGTTCTTC
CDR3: CASSIRENEQFF